This T cell receptor beta chain was recorded in a study of T cells in Graves' hyperthyroidism and ophthalmopathy. This clonotype came up many times. Its matching antigen is unknown. RNA transcripts provided the source from which TCR beta CDR3 regions were amplified. First-round RT-PCR targeting the TCR CDR3 was performed with the HTBI primer set. Each CDR3 protein is one row after TCRdb ran MiXCR on the multiplex PCR reads. The table includes roughly 600,000 distinct CDR3 sequences, roughly 14% detected once. Those patients with uncontrolled infection, other autoimmune disease, pregnancy or lactation were excluded. The CDR3 has 11 residues. V was shortened by 8 bases and J by 0 bases, with 2 bases between the two germline ends. Broader study findings: Most thyroid clonotypes that were expanded above 0.001 also turned up in blood. With a median lead of approximately 6 months before onset, the model predicted ophthalmopathy.

The specimen was blood. This chain joins TRBV12-3 or TRBV12-4 and TRBJ2-1; no reliable D call. This clonotype originated in a woman aged 50 to 60 with Graves' ophthalmopathy. The CDR3 DNA follows: TGTGCCAGCGCCTCCTACAATGAGCAGTTCTTC. Translated: CASASYNEQFF.